This TCR beta chain was sequenced for a study of read filtering for tumor transcriptome and immune sequencing. Turning to the study itself: Transcriptome libraries were built from DNase-treated RNA. TCR-mapped reads were about 3.5 to 11 million with IR-seq versus about 85 to 1,300 with RNA-seq.

Only a few counts were recorded for this clonotype. From 300 to 450 ng of RNA, a library with molecular barcoded alpha/delta and beta/gamma adaptors was made. A single record per CDR3 protein comes from TCRdb applying MiXCR to the reads. Here the sample spans roughly 46,000 distinct CDR3 sequences, approximately 12% being singletons. V lost 5 bases and J 10 bases, leaving 21 bases between the germline ends. The germline gives CDR1 LGHDT, CDR2 YNNKEL (reference sequence). This CDR3 is built from 15 residues. Bone marrow was sampled from every patient at the time of active disease. This sequence originates from a donor at least 40 years old with multiple myeloma. Input material: a population of CD138-negative cells sorted from bone marrow. The chain couples TRBV3-1 to TRBJ2-1, with D unclear. The CDR3 sequence is CASSKLDGLSNEQFF. The DNA of the CDR3 is TGTGCCAGCAGCAAACTTGACGGCCTGTCCAACGAGCAGTTCTTC.